The source of this TCR beta chain is a study of blood T cell repertoires in COVID-19. Study-wide context: Collection of acute and convalescent COVID-19 samples took place in the United States, Italy and Spain.

This CDR3 is built from 15 residues. Germline CDR1 MNHEY, CDR2 SVGAGI. After removal of 2 bases from V and 8 bases from J, the junction contained 6 bases not matched to a gene. Enrollment of patients from Seattle took place during active infection, with longitudinal follow-up. Here immunoSEQ multiplex PCR was the method, and the copy in TCRdb shows in-frame clones only, minus some. The sample lists approximately 190,000 clones, roughly 80% occurring once. The chain links TRBV6-5 to TRBJ1-4; 9 bases align to TRBD1. Sequencing was carried out using peripheral blood. The sequence came from a woman aged 60-70 years with COVID-19, enrolled during active disease. The chain's CDR3 is CASSYATGGAEKLFF. In DNA, the CDR3 is TGTGCCAGCAGTTACGCGACAGGGGGAGCCGAAAAACTGTTTTTT.